One sample yielded the 7 T cell receptor beta chains listed below, sequenced in a study of liver allograft versus peripheral blood T cells. Looking at the study overall: The authors compared T cell receptor repertoires in transplanted livers with those in the peripheral blood of recipients.

In TCRdb, the reads were re-called with MiXCR into one record per CDR3 protein. The sample includes 8,500 to 10,000 distinct CDR3 sequences, roughly 27% of them seen just once. The receptors stem from a human patient who had a liver transplant. The graft donor may account for some of the T cells.

By share of the sample, this clonotype is medium-sized. The V gene is TRBV19, the J gene TRBJ1-5, with 9 positions matching TRBD1. Germline V gene sequence: CDR1 LNHDA, CDR2 SQIVND (reference sequence). With V trimmed by 5 bases and J by 5 bases, 10 bases remained unmatched. This CDR3 is 16 amino acids long. CDR3 protein: CASSFRGTGFDQPQHF. In nucleotides, the CDR3 is TGTGCCAGTAGTTTCCGCGGGACAGGGTTCGATCAGCCCCAGCATTTT.

This chain joins TRBV19 and TRBJ1-1; D may be TRBD1 (5 bases). CDR1 is LNHDA and CDR2 is SQIVND in the germline V gene (reference sequence). Trimming cost V 1 base and J 2 bases, with 11 bases left between them. The CDR3 runs to 15 residues. CDR3 protein: CASSIARGGNTEAFF. CDR3 bases: TGTGCCAGTAGTATAGCCCGGGGGGGAAACACTGAAGCTTTCTTT.

By sample share, this clonotype is medium-sized. The chain has TRBV7-9 and TRBJ2-3, with D hard to call. CDR1 SEHNR and CDR2 FQNEAQ come from the germline V gene (reference sequence). CDR3 length: 16 amino acids. V dropped 4 bases and J dropped 4 bases, with 18 bases sitting between them. The CDR3 spells CASSSARLGLADTQYF. The CDR3 DNA reads TGTGCCAGCAGCTCCGCCAGGTTGGGATTGGCAGATACGCAGTATTTT.

The CDR3 region is CASSLLSGVADTQYF. DNA of the CDR3: TGTGCCAGCAGTCTACTTAGCGGGGTGGCAGATACGCAGTATTTT. This chain joins TRBV27 and TRBJ2-3; 8 bases agree with TRBD2. The ends lost 5 bases at V and 4 bases at J; junction bases unmatched: 8. The CDR3 extends over 15 amino acids. Germline CDR1 and CDR2: MNHEY and SMNVEV (reference sequence).

This clonotype was recorded at least ten times. The chain's CDR3 is CASSPPWEETQYF. CDR3 nucleotide sequence: TGTGCCAGCTCACCACCCTGGGAGGAGACCCAGTACTTC. The chain carries TRBV18 and TRBJ2-5; perhaps TRBD2 as D (5 bases). CDR3 length equals 13 residues. Germline values: CDR1 KGHSH, CDR2 LQKENI. The V and J ends lost 0 bases and 5 bases respectively, with 7 bases between them.

Only one count was recorded for this clonotype. This may arise from a read error, as a much more abundant clone is one base away. This chain uses TRBV28 with TRBJ2-7, with D unresolved. The CDR3 sequence is 12 residues long. The V end lost 2 bases, the J end lost 4 bases, and 6 bases lay between the germline ends. CDR1 MDHEN and CDR2 SYDVKM come from the germline V gene. CDR3 region: CASSLVLYEQYF. In DNA form, the CDR3 reads TGTGCCAGCAGTTTAGTTCTATACGAGCAGTACTTC.

This clonotype was seen only a few times. The chain uses TRBV5-6 and TRBJ1-1; weak D call: TRBD1 (5 bases). This CDR3 is built from 14 residues. Germline V lookup: CDR1 SGHDT, CDR2 YYEEEE. The V end was cut by 4 bases, the J end by 3 bases, with 13 bases between. The CDR3: CASSGASRDTEAFF. The CDR3 DNA sequence: TGTGCCAGCAGCGGGGCCTCAAGAGACACTGAAGCTTTCTTT.